One and the same sample provided the 27 T cell receptor beta chains below, sequenced in a study of cytomegalovirus exposure and HLA in healthy donors. In the PCR, 60 Vbeta and 13 Jbeta primers were used. Generated by immunoSEQ multiplex PCR, the TCRdb table keeps only in-frame clones and is missing some. The sample comprises approximately 150,000 clones, around 75% of which are singletons, and just under 5% rests with the top ten. Sequenced material: PBMCs. These receptors were collected from a male donor in good health and CMV-seronegative.

The chain employs TRBV27 and TRBJ2-7; 7 positions match TRBD2. Per germline, CDR1 MNHEY and CDR2 SMNVEV (reference sequence). V dropped 3 bases and J dropped 2; count of bases not matched to a gene: 10. The CDR3 spans 16 residues. The DNA for the CDR3 is TGTGCCAGCAGTTTCGCCTCCGCTAGCGGACCCTACGAGCAGTACTTC. It translates to CASSFASASGPYEQYF.

The V gene is TRBV5-8, the J gene TRBJ2-1, with TRBD2 matching over 9 bases. V lost 9 bases and J lost 1; bases outside the gene matches: 14. Germline CDR1 reads SGHTS; CDR2 reads YDEGEE. The CDR3 loop spans 17 amino acids. CDR3 nucleotide sequence: TGTGCCAATACTGGGGGTAGCGGGAGTCAGTCCTACAATGAGCAGTTCTTC. The encoded protein is CANTGGSGSQSYNEQFF.

This chain links TRBV5-1 with TRBJ2-7, with D perhaps TRBD2 (7 bases). Germline assignment: CDR1 SGHRS and CDR2 YFSETQ. This CDR3 has 15 residues. V lost 3 bases and J lost 0, with 13 bases in between. CDR3 in DNA: TGCGCCAGCAGCTGGGAGGGGGGTGTCTCCTACGAGCAGTACTTC. This gives the protein CASSWEGGVSYEQYF.

The CDR3 nucleotides read TGTGCCAGCAGCGTAGGAGAGGGTGGGTTAGGTCAGCCCCAGCATTTT. Translated: CASSVGEGGLGQPQHF. The chain couples TRBV9 to TRBJ1-5; D unresolved. The CDR3 length is 16 residues. The germline V and J ends were trimmed by 0 bases and 6 bases, with 16 bases remaining between them. Germline V gives CDR1 SGDLS, CDR2 YYNGEE.

CDR3 nucleotides: TGTGCCAGCTCAAAAGACAGGGCTGGAAACACCATATATTTT. This gives the protein CASSKDRAGNTIYF. This chain uses TRBV18 with TRBJ1-3; TRBD1 agrees at 7 bases. J lost 2 bases, V lost 5 bases, and 3 bases had no gene match. CDR1 is KGHSH, CDR2 LQKENI, per germline. The CDR3 is made up of 14 amino acids. Filled out from reference TRBV18 and TRBJ1-3, the complete variable domain reads NAGVMQNPRHLVRRRGQEARLRCSPMKGHSHVYWYRQLPEEGLKFMVYLQKENIIDESGMPKERFSAEFPKEGPSILRIQQVVRGDSAAYFCASSKDRAGNTIYFGEGSWLTVV.

This chain links TRBV5-1 with TRBJ2-3; tentatively, D is TRBD2 (5 bases). Germline values: CDR1 SGHRS, CDR2 YFSETQ. The CDR3 length is 15 residues. V was pared by 0 bases and J by 1 base, with 9 bases between. The CDR3 is CASSLDTAGTDTQYF. CDR3 sequence (DNA): TGCGCCAGCAGCTTGGATACAGCGGGCACAGATACGCAGTATTTT.

V is TRBV12-5 and J is TRBJ2-7, with TRBD1 as a possible D gene (6 bases). The CDR3 consists of 15 residues. V was cut by 2 bases and J by 0 bases, with 11 bases left in between. The germline CDR1 and CDR2 sequences are LGHNT and FRNRAP. CDR3: CASGLWKGGSYEQYF. CDR3 DNA sequence: TGTGCTAGTGGTTTGTGGAAAGGGGGCTCCTACGAGCAGTACTTC. The variable domain in full, completed from reference TRBV12-5 and TRBJ2-7, reads DARVTQTPRHKVTEMGQEVTMRCQPILGHNTVFWYRQTMMQGLELLAYFRNRAPLDDSGMPKDRFSAEMPDATLATLKIQPSEPRDSAVYFCASGLWKGGSYEQYFGPGTRLTVT.

In this sample, this clone turned up a few times. The V call is TRBV7-2, the J call TRBJ2-5; a weak D match, TRBD1 (6 bases). The germline V gene has CDR1 SGHTA and CDR2 FQGNSA. Trimming shortened V by 1 base and J by 0 bases, and 9 bases separated the two germline ends. CDR3 length: 15 amino acids. The CDR3 protein is CASSLGTVYQETQYF. The CDR3 nucleotides are TGTGCCAGCAGCTTAGGGACAGTGTACCAAGAGACCCAGTACTTC.

Comment on this clone: Distinct nucleotide sequences in the sample also encode this CDR3. The gene calls are TRBV7-9 and TRBJ1-5; tentative D call: TRBD1 (6 bases). Germline V gene data show CDR1 as SEHNR and CDR2 as FQNEAQ (reference sequence). The CDR3 totals 14 residues. V lost 2 bases and J 1 base, leaving 6 bases between the germline ends. The CDR3 loop reads CASSLQGSNQPQHF. The CDR3 region has the DNA TGTGCCAGCAGCTTACAGGGGAGCAATCAGCCCCAGCATTTT. Full variable domain (remainder filled in from reference TRBV7-9 and TRBJ1-5): DTGVSQNPRHKITKRGQNVTFRCDPISEHNRLYWYRQTLGQGPEFLTYFQNEAQLEKSRLLSDRFSAERPKGSFSTLEIQRTEQGDSAMYLCASSLQGSNQPQHFGDGTRLSIL.

The rearrangement uses TRBV10-1 and TRBJ1-1, with 7 bases identical to TRBD1. CDR1 is WNHNN and CDR2 is SYGVQD in the germline V gene (reference sequence). The CDR3 extends over 13 amino acids. V lost 3 bases, J lost 8 bases, and 6 bases stayed unmatched. This CDR3 is CASSDRDRVEAFF. The DNA for the CDR3 is TGCGCCAGCAGTGATAGAGACAGGGTCGAAGCTTTCTTT.

The gene calls are TRBV9 and TRBJ2-2, with a weak D call TRBD1 (5 bases). This CDR3 spans 14 amino acids. The ends were cut back, 1 base at V and 3 bases at J, with 7 bases in the middle. The germline gives CDR1 SGDLS, CDR2 YYNGEE. The DNA of the CDR3 is TGTGCCAGCAGCGTACAGGGTTACACCGGGGAGCTGTTTTTT. This translates into CASSVQGYTGELFF.

The table lists this clone with a few counts. J is TRBJ2-5 and V is TRBV28, with 10 bases matching TRBD2. Matching the DNA end better, TRBJ2-7 makes the J call doubtful. CDR3 size: 14 residues. Germline CDR1 and CDR2: MDHEN and SYDVKM. In DNA form, the CDR3 reads TGTGCCAGCAGCTCACTAGCGGGAAAGGACGAGCAGTACTTC. The encoded protein is CASSSLAGKDEQYF.

This clone was found a few times. This chain links TRBV5-1 with TRBJ2-7; D possibly corresponds to TRBD1 (6 bases). This CDR3 spans 14 amino acids. V lost 7 bases to trimming and J lost 2 bases, with 16 bases between them. The V gene's germline CDR1 is SGHRS and CDR2 YFSETQ. The CDR3 nucleotides read TGCGCCAGCTGCGAACCGGGACAAACCTACGAGCAGTACTTC. It codes for CASCEPGQTYEQYF.

Regarding this clone: One end of the junction is discordant with germline, which a read error may explain. The chain has TRBV15 and TRBJ2-3; the D is unclear. Germline V gene sequence: CDR1 LNHNV, CDR2 YYDKDF (reference sequence). This CDR3 region has 11 residues. The CDR3 loop reads CATSSIDTQYF. In DNA form, the CDR3 reads TGTGCCACCAGCAGCATAGATACGCAGTATTTT.

The genes are TRBV6-1 and TRBJ1-2; D might be TRBD1 (6 bases). The CDR3 totals 15 residues. The germline V gene encodes CDR1 MNHNS and CDR2 SASEGT. V gave up 6 bases and J gave up 3 bases, with 17 bases separating them. CDR3 DNA sequence: TGTGCCAGCAGAGAAATGAGGGAGGGGGACTATGGCTACACCTTC. Its protein is CASREMREGDYGYTF.

V gene TRBV5-1 combines with J gene TRBJ2-2; no definite D call. The CDR3 has 14 amino acids. Trimming removed 0 bases at V and 4 bases at J, with 7 bases between. Looked up from germline, CDR1 is SGHRS and CDR2 is YFSETQ. CDR3 loop: CASSLVRTTGELFF. The CDR3 DNA is TGCGCCAGCAGCTTGGTTAGAACCACCGGGGAGCTGTTTTTT.

This chain links TRBV4-1 with TRBJ2-2; weak D call: TRBD2 (5 bases). Germline V gene data show CDR1 as MGHRA and CDR2 as YSYEKL. V dropped 8 bases and J dropped 1 base, with 14 bases sitting between them. The CDR3 is 15 amino acids. The CDR3 DNA follows: TGCGCCAGCCGCGGCTACCGGGGGAACACCGGGGAGCTGTTTTTT. Protein: CASRGYRGNTGELFF.

The CDR3 DNA reads as TGTGCCAGCAGTTCTGGACTAGCGGGGGGCGAAGATACGCAGTATTTT. This gives the protein CASSSGLAGGEDTQYF. This chain joins TRBV7-6 and TRBJ2-3; 14 nucleotides match TRBD2. CDR1 and CDR2 (germline): SGHVS, FNYEAQ. With V trimmed by 6 bases and J by 5 bases, 7 bases remained unmatched. CDR3 size: 16 residues.

This chain uses TRBV6-4 with TRBJ2-3, with 11 bases aligning to TRBD2. Losses at the gene ends were 3 bases for V and 4 bases for J; bases not matched to a gene: 3. The CDR3 contains 15 residues. In germline, CDR1 is MRHNA, CDR2 SNTAGT. In DNA, the CDR3 is TGTGCCAGCAGTGAACTAGCGGGAGCCCCAGATACGCAGTATTTT. This sequence encodes CASSELAGAPDTQYF.

V is TRBV2 and J is TRBJ1-2; weak D call: TRBD1 (6 bases). From germline, CDR1 is SNHLY and CDR2 FYNNEI. The CDR3 is 13 amino acids. Trimming left V 9 bases short and J 8 bases short, with 19 bases between. CDR3: CASLRSGVEGYTF. The CDR3 DNA is TGTGCCAGTCTCCGTTCAGGGGTAGAGGGCTACACCTTC.

The sample holds a few counts of this clone. The chain employs TRBV28 and TRBJ2-2; a possible D gene is TRBD2 (6 bases). Germline CDR1 is MDHEN and CDR2 is SYDVKM. CDR3 size: 18 residues. V dropped 4 bases and J dropped 0 bases, with 18 bases sitting between them. CDR3 residues: CASSSGWSRDSNTGELFF. The DNA for the CDR3 is TGTGCCAGCAGTTCCGGATGGTCGAGGGACTCGAACACCGGGGAGCTGTTTTTT.

The table lists this clone with a few counts. The gene calls are TRBV5-1 and TRBJ1-5, with 8 bases lining up with TRBD1. The CDR3 totals 17 residues. Germline V lookup: CDR1 SGHRS, CDR2 YFSETQ. Unmatched junction bases numbered 7, after V lost 0 bases and J lost 2 bases. CDR3 in amino acids: CASSLAPGGNRNQPQHF. For the CDR3, the DNA is TGCGCCAGCAGCTTGGCTCCAGGGGGCAATCGCAATCAGCCCCAGCATTTT. Full variable domain (missing parts from reference TRBV5-1 and TRBJ1-5): KAGVTQTPRYLIKTRGQQVTLSCSPISGHRSVSWYQQTPGQGLQFLFEYFSETQRNKGNFPGRFSGRQFSNSRSEMNVSTLELGDSALYLCASSLAPGGNRNQPQHFGDGTRLSIL.

This clone was observed a handful of times. The chain is built from TRBV2 and TRBJ2-5; D uncertain. Germline loops: CDR1 SNHLY, CDR2 FYNNEI. The CDR3 sequence is 13 residues long. Trimming pared 4 bases from V and 2 bases from J, leaving 8 bases between. The CDR3 protein is CASSGATQETQYF. The CDR3 coding sequence is TGTGCCAGCAGTGGCGCGACACAAGAGACCCAGTACTTC. Full variable domain (missing parts from reference TRBV2 and TRBJ2-5): EPEVTQTPSHQVTQMGQEVILRCVPISNHLYFYWYRQILGQKVEFLVSFYNNEISEKSEIFDDQFSVERPDGSNFTLKIRSTKLEDSAMYFCASSGATQETQYFGPGTRLLVL.

The CDR3 DNA reads TGCGCCAGCAGGCCCCTGAGGGGGACAGGGGGGAGCTCCTACGAGCAGTACTTC. Protein: CASRPLRGTGGSSYEQYF. The chain combines TRBV10-2 with TRBJ2-7, with TRBD1 matching over 11 bases. This CDR3 is 18 amino acids long. Germline lookup yields CDR1 WSHSY and CDR2 SAAADI. V shed 6 bases, J shed 0 bases, and the junction held 13 bases outside the gene matches.

The chain combines TRBV7-9 with TRBJ2-7; 10 bases are a match to TRBD1. CDR3 length: 16 amino acids. V gave up 0 bases and J gave up 5 bases; unmatched junction bases: 7. Germline CDR1 reads SEHNR; CDR2 reads FQNEAQ (reference sequence). The CDR3 DNA is TGTGCCAGCAGCTTAGCGACTGGGACAGGGGACCACGAGCAGTACTTC. This codes for CASSLATGTGDHEQYF.

V and J are TRBV11-3 and TRBJ2-2; perhaps TRBD1 as D (5 bases). V was cut by 3 bases and J by 6 bases, with 8 bases left in between. The germline V gene encodes CDR1 SGHNT and CDR2 YENEEA. The CDR3 extends over 13 amino acids. The CDR3: CASSLKGSGELFF. The CDR3 region has the DNA TGTGCCAGCAGCTTGAAGGGGTCCGGGGAGCTGTTTTTT. Complete variable domain (other parts from reference TRBV11-3 and TRBJ2-2): EAGVVQSPRYKIIEKKQPVAFWCNPISGHNTLYWYLQNLGQGPELLIRYENEEAVDDSQLPKDRFSAERLKGVDSTLKIQPAELGDSAVYLCASSLKGSGELFFGEGSRLTVL.

This chain connects TRBV6-1 to TRBJ2-7; TRBD1 aligns across 7 bases. CDR3 size: 14 residues. V was clipped by 6 bases and J by 1 base; unmatched bases: 6. Per germline, CDR1 MNHNS and CDR2 SASEGT. In DNA, the CDR3 is TGTGCCAGCAGCGACTGGGACAGTTCCTACGAGCAGTACTTC. It yields the protein CASSDWDSSYEQYF.